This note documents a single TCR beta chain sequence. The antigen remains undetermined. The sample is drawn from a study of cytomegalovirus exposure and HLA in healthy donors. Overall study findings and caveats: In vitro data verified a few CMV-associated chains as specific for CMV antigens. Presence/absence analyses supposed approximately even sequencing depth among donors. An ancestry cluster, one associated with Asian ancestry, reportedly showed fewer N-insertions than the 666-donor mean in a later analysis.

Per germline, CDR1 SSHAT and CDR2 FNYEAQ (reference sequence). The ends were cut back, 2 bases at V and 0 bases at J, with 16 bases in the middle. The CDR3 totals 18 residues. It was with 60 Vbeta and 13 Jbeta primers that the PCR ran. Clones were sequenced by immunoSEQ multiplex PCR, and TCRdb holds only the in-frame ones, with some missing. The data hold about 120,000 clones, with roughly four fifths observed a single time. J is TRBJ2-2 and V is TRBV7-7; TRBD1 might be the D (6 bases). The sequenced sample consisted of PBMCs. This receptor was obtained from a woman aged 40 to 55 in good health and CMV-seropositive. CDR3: CASSLNPHGQSNTGELFF. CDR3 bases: TGTGCCAGCAGCTTAAATCCCCACGGACAGTCGAACACCGGGGAGCTGTTTTTT.